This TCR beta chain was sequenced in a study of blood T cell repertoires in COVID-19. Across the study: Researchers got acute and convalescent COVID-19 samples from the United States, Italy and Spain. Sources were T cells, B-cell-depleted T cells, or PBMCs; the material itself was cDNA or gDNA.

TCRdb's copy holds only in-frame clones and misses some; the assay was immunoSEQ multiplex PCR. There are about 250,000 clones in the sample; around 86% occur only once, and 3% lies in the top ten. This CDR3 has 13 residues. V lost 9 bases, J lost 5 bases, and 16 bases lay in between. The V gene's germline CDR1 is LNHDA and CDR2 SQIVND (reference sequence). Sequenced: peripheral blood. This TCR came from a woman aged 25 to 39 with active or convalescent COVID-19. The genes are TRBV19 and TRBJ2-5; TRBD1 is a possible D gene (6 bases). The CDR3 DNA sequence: TGTGCCAGCAGCACCACAGGGTACGAGACCCAGTACTTC. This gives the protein CASSTTGYETQYF.